This record looks at one T cell receptor (beta chain) sequence and its context. At one boundary the junction diverges from the germline segment, which might be a read error. This record comes from a study of T cell responses to AZD1222 COVID-19 vaccine. The CDR3 runs to 13 residues. From germline, CDR1 is KGHSH and CDR2 LQKENI. The repertoire was sequenced with immunoSEQ multiplex PCR; TCRdb's copy has only in-frame clones and lacks some. The table records 100,000 to 150,000 clones, 90% of them present only once. The origin of this receptor is an adult in good health. The sample in question was peripheral blood, obtained on day 0 of AZD1222 vaccination. The chain recombines TRBV18 with TRBJ1-2, with 7 positions matching TRBD1. The CDR3: CASSPGQEVSPSF. The CDR3, as DNA: TGTGCCAGCTCGCCAGGACAGGAAGTCTCGCCTTCCTTC.